This record looks at one T cell receptor (beta chain) sequence and its context. Its antigen is currently unknown. This may be a read error, as it is one base from a much larger clone. The source of the sample is a study of blood T cells in healthy people across ages. As for the study in general: About one barcoded TCR beta cDNA was captured per two T cells.

From germline, CDR1 is SQVTM and CDR2 ANQGSEA. J was trimmed by 5 bases and V by 3 bases; bases with no gene match: 7. The CDR3 length is 14 residues. Individuals who donated were healthy Caucasians from Russia aged about 6 to 90. Primers used in a second PCR of roughly 6 to 11 cycles were a sample-barcoded 5' primer and a J-beta primer mix. MiXCR, run by TCRdb on the 5' RACE reads, gives a single entry per CDR3 protein. The sample yields under 1,000,000 distinct CDR3 sequences, roughly 35% seen once. Study-wide findings and caveats: Naive CD4+ cells and diversity were both higher in long-lived donors than in aged donors.

The V gene is TRBV29-1, the J gene TRBJ2-7; 10 nucleotides agree with TRBD1. This TCR was recovered from a man younger than 30 in good health. The sequenced material came from blood. CDR3 in amino acids: CSVDGQGVGDEQYF. CDR3 DNA sequence: TGCAGCGTTGATGGACAGGGGGTAGGCGACGAGCAGTACTTC.